One and the same sample provided the 11 T cell receptor beta chains below, sequenced in a study of sequential checkpoint blockade in melanoma. As for treatment: randomized to nivolumab then ipilimumab (arm A) or the reverse (arm B). TCRdb keeps only in-frame clones here, not all; method: immunoSEQ multiplex PCR. This sample has around 4,600 clones, with more than 25% found just once. The sample in question was tumor tissue (inferred from file names), obtained from a patient given nivolumab and ipilimumab in sequence. These receptors were obtained from a human donor with melanoma.

This clone was observed many times. V is TRBV6-8 and J is TRBJ1-2; D is unclear. The V gene lost 2 bases and the J gene lost 8 bases, with 9 bases spanning the gap. CDR1 and CDR2 from the germline V gene are MNHGY and SAAAGT. This CDR3 region has 12 residues. CDR3 loop: CASSYVREGYTF. For the CDR3, the DNA is TGTGCCAGCAGTTACGTTCGGGAGGGCTACACCTTC.

By sample fraction, this clone is medium-sized. The rearrangement uses TRBV6-8 and TRBJ2-2; 10 bases agree with TRBD2. The CDR3 has 18 amino acids. J was trimmed by 4 bases and V by 2 bases; bases with no gene match: 10. Germline lookup yields CDR1 MNHGY and CDR2 SAAAGT. In nucleotides, the CDR3 is TGTGCCAGCAGTTACCGAGGTAGCGGGAGGAGGAGCACCGGGGAGCTGTTTTTT. Protein sequence: CASSYRGSGRRSTGELFF.

This clone was picked up many times. The V gene is TRBV11-3, the J gene TRBJ1-2; 9 bases agree with TRBD1. In germline, CDR1 is SGHNT, CDR2 YENEEA. With V trimmed by 3 bases and J by 8 bases, 10 bases remained unmatched. The CDR3 loop spans 15 amino acids. In DNA, the CDR3 is TGTGCCAGCAGCTTGTACAGGGGGCACCCCCACGGCTACACCTTC. As protein: CASSLYRGHPHGYTF.

This clone was detected only a few times. The CDR3 loop reads CASSSGSSGNEQFF. DNA of the CDR3: TGTGCCAGCAGCTCCGGGAGTTCGGGTAATGAGCAGTTCTTC. J is TRBJ2-1 and V is TRBV11-3; tentatively, D is TRBD2 (6 bases). This CDR3 spans 14 amino acids. V dropped 4 bases and J dropped 7 bases, with 14 bases sitting between them. From germline, CDR1 is SGHNT and CDR2 YENEEA.

The chain employs TRBV15 and TRBJ2-3; D may be TRBD1 (6 bases). This CDR3 is 14 amino acids long. V lost 1 base and J 4 bases, leaving 9 bases between the germline ends. The germline CDR1 and CDR2 sequences are LNHNV and YYDKDF (reference sequence). The CDR3 loop reads CATSRARGSDTQYF. CDR3 bases: TGTGCCACCAGCAGAGCAAGGGGGTCAGATACGCAGTATTTT.

The V gene is TRBV6-8, the J gene TRBJ2-5; a weak D match, TRBD1 (5 bases). Deletions cut 7 bases from V and 7 bases from J, with 16 bases between. The CDR3 has 13 residues. In germline, CDR1 is MNHGY, CDR2 SAAAGT. CDR3 sequence (DNA): TGTGCCAGCACTGGGGCCGGATGGGGGACCCAGTACTTC. Encoded protein: CASTGAGWGTQYF.

The J gene is TRBJ2-1, the V gene TRBV10-2; TRBD2 matches 10 bases. Germline V gene data show CDR1 as WSHSY and CDR2 as SAAADI. This CDR3 is built from 15 residues. With V trimmed by 3 bases and J by 4 bases, 3 bases remained unmatched. CDR3 coding DNA: TGCGCCAGCAGTGAACGACTAGCGGGTTACAATGAGCAGTTCTTC. Translated: CASSERLAGYNEQFF.

This chain links TRBV18 with TRBJ1-1, with D possibly being TRBD1 (5 bases). V lost 5 bases and J 1 base, leaving 11 bases between the germline ends. CDR1 KGHSH and CDR2 LQKENI come from the germline V gene. The CDR3 has 14 amino acids. CDR3 loop: CASSVGGSNTEAFF. Here the CDR3 DNA reads TGTGCCAGCTCAGTCGGGGGATCGAACACTGAAGCTTTCTTT.

The J gene is TRBJ2-1, the V gene TRBV29-1; 7 positions match TRBD1. This CDR3 spans 13 amino acids. Germline V gene sequence: CDR1 SQVTM, CDR2 ANQGSEA. V trimming: 7 bases; J trimming: 9 bases; junction bases outside the gene matches: 12. The chain's CDR3 is CSAEEWTGREQFF. The DNA of the CDR3 is TGCAGCGCCGAGGAGTGGACAGGCCGTGAGCAGTTCTTC.

The rearrangement links TRBV28 to TRBJ1-2; 8 nucleotides match TRBD1. From germline, CDR1 is MDHEN and CDR2 SYDVKM. The CDR3 consists of 14 residues. Trimming at V came to 4 bases and at J to 3 bases, leaving 4 bases not matched to a gene. CDR3 amino acids: CASSYGQGYYGYTF. The CDR3 DNA sequence: TGTGCCAGCAGTTACGGACAGGGATACTATGGCTACACCTTC.

The chain combines TRBV18 with TRBJ2-7; 9 bases are shared with TRBD1. In germline, CDR1 is KGHSH, CDR2 LQKENI. This CDR3 spans 18 amino acids. V lost 3 bases, J lost 0 bases, and 12 bases stayed unmatched. CDR3 bases: TGTGCCAGCTCACCCCCGGGACAGGGAGGTTACGGCTCCTACGAGCAGTACTTC. Translation: CASSPPGQGGYGSYEQYF.